One and the same sample provided the 24 T cell receptor beta chains below, sequenced in a study of OX40 agonist ivuxolimab in advanced cancers. TCRdb's table, derived via immunoSEQ multiplex PCR, lists solely in-frame clones and lacks some. Of some 65,000 clones detected, over 75% appear once; the ten largest clones hold approximately 0.4%. The sequenced sample was CD4+ or CD8+ T cells sorted from blood, obtained in a trial of the OX40 agonist ivuxolimab. These receptors came from an adult with an advanced solid tumor such as melanoma, head and neck, liver or kidney cancer.

This chain connects TRBV18 to TRBJ2-5; D call uncertain. Germline CDR1 reads KGHSH; CDR2 reads LQKENI. V was clipped by 2 bases and J by 1 base, with 8 bases between them. There are 14 residues in the CDR3. In DNA, the CDR3 is TGTGCCAGCTCACCAATACTGGGCCAAGAGACCCAGTACTTC. Translating it yields CASSPILGQETQYF.

The V gene is TRBV27, the J gene TRBJ2-3; no clear D. The V and J ends lost 6 bases and 2 bases respectively, with 12 bases between them. Per germline, CDR1 MNHEY and CDR2 SMNVEV (reference sequence). CDR3 length equals 14 residues. This CDR3 reads CASSLGRFTDTQYF. The CDR3 DNA reads TGTGCCAGCAGCCTTGGACGGTTCACAGATACGCAGTATTTT.

This clone was seen only a few times. This chain uses TRBV7-8 with TRBJ2-7; 7 bases line up with TRBD2. V lost 5 bases and J lost 2; bases outside the gene matches: 9. The CDR3 has 15 amino acids. The germline CDR1 and CDR2 sequences are SGHVS and FQNEAQ. The CDR3 sequence is CASSQRTRLTYEQYF. CDR3 in DNA: TGTGCCAGCAGCCAAAGGACTAGGTTGACCTACGAGCAGTACTTC.

The gene calls are TRBV5-3 and TRBJ2-6, with D possibly being TRBD1 or TRBD2 (5 bases each). TRBV5-3 is designated an ORF whose function remains uncertain. The germline V and J ends were trimmed by 2 bases and 1 base, with 16 bases remaining between them. The CDR3 has 18 residues. The CDR3 protein is CARSFRPGPKSGANVLTF. The CDR3 DNA follows: TGTGCCAGAAGCTTCCGTCCGGGACCTAAGTCTGGGGCCAACGTCCTGACTTTC.

The chain couples TRBV9 to TRBJ2-3; TRBD2 matches 8 bases. The CDR3 runs to 16 residues. The germline V gene has CDR1 SGDLS and CDR2 YYNGEE. Trimming cost V 2 bases and J 4 bases; bases outside gene matches: 9. The CDR3 region has the DNA TGTGCCAGCAGCGTCGCCGGGGGGGTCATTGCAGATACGCAGTATTTT. Amino acid sequence: CASSVAGGVIADTQYF.

The chain has TRBV6-6 and TRBJ2-3; 9 bases fit TRBD2. Trimming at V came to 5 bases and at J to 4 bases, leaving 10 bases not matched to a gene. Germline CDR1 is MNHNY and CDR2 is SVGAGI (reference sequence). The CDR3 is made up of 16 amino acids. The CDR3 DNA reads as TGTGCCAGCAGTCCCGGCGGGGGGGCCGGGGCAGATACGCAGTATTTT. Protein sequence: CASSPGGGAGADTQYF.

CDR3 sequence (DNA): TGCAGCGTTGGTACAGGGGGGATCACTGAAGCTTTCTTT. It codes for CSVGTGGITEAFF. The chain has TRBV29-1 and TRBJ1-1; TRBD1 aligns across 8 bases. This CDR3 has 13 residues. The J segment lost 4 bases and the V segment lost 4 bases, leaving 5 bases of the junction unmatched. The germline CDR1 and CDR2 sequences are SQVTM and ANQGSEA.

DNA for the CDR3: TGTGCCAGCAGCTTATCAACCAGTGGCGGATACAATGAGCAGTTCTTC. This sequence encodes CASSLSTSGGYNEQFF. This chain joins TRBV11-3 and TRBJ2-1; D not resolved. The CDR3 is 16 residues long. Germline CDR1 is SGHNT and CDR2 is YENEEA. V was pared by 2 bases and J by 4 bases, with 15 bases between.

This clone occurred once. This chain links TRBV6-1 with TRBJ1-2; D is unresolved. The CDR3 sequence is 15 residues long. Germline-derived CDR1 and CDR2 are MNHNS and SASEGT. Trimming took 6 bases from V and 5 from J, leaving 19 bases between them. CDR3 sequence: CASSERQESRYGYTF. DNA of the CDR3: TGTGCCAGCAGCGAGCGCCAGGAGTCCCGTTATGGCTACACCTTC.

This sequence joins TRBV2 and TRBJ2-2, with a weak D call TRBD1 (6 bases). The CDR3 has 15 amino acids. The V gene lost 7 bases and the J gene lost 0 bases, with 12 bases spanning the gap. Germline CDR1 reads SNHLY; CDR2 reads FYNNEI. Here the CDR3 DNA reads TGTGCCAGCATCCGGGCAGGGGCGAACACCGGGGAGCTGTTTTTT. This encodes CASIRAGANTGELFF.

This clone was seen a few times. The gene calls are TRBV5-5 and TRBJ2-1, with D tentatively TRBD2 (6 bases). There are 14 residues in the CDR3. V dropped 5 bases and J dropped 9 bases, with 18 bases sitting between them. Looked up from germline, CDR1 is SGHKS and CDR2 is YYEKEE (reference sequence). CDR3 loop: CASSSGGMAREQFF. Written as DNA, the CDR3 is TGTGCCAGCAGTTCTGGGGGGATGGCCCGTGAGCAGTTCTTC.

The chain is built from TRBV9 and TRBJ2-5, with a tentative D call TRBD2 (5 bases). This CDR3 has 15 amino acids. V lost 1 base, J lost 5 bases, and 15 bases lay in between. CDR1 is SGDLS, CDR2 YYNGEE, per germline. In DNA, the CDR3 is TGTGCCAGCAGCGTAAGCCAGAGAGGGTCGGAGACCCAGTACTTC. Amino acid sequence: CASSVSQRGSETQYF.

The J gene is TRBJ2-1, the V gene TRBV12-5; perhaps TRBD2 as D (7 bases). V lost 7 bases, J lost 7 bases, and 20 bases lay in between. There are 15 residues in the CDR3. Per germline, CDR1 LGHNT and CDR2 FRNRAP. The chain's CDR3 is CASAPGEGVRNEQFF. In nucleotides, the CDR3 is TGTGCTAGTGCCCCCGGGGAGGGGGTTAGGAATGAGCAGTTCTTC.

The gene calls are TRBV7-8 and TRBJ2-3; no clear D. V lost 5 bases, J lost 2 bases, and 5 bases lay in between. Germline CDR1 and CDR2: SGHVS and FQNEAQ. The CDR3 totals 12 residues. CDR3 loop: CASSVITDTQYF. The CDR3 bases are TGTGCCAGCAGCGTTATCACAGATACGCAGTATTTT.

The chain is built from TRBV11-2 and TRBJ1-2; D perhaps matches TRBD1 (5 bases). This CDR3 has 16 residues. Germline V lookup: CDR1 SGHAT, CDR2 FQNNGV. The V gene lost 2 bases and the J gene lost 4 bases, with 17 bases spanning the gap. CDR3 in DNA: TGTGCCAGCAGCTTATTTGCCCGGGGGACCTTCTATGGCTACACCTTC. Amino acid sequence: CASSLFARGTFYGYTF.

This clone was observed a handful of times. The chain has TRBV30 and TRBJ1-5, with D possibly being TRBD1 (5 bases). This CDR3 comprises 13 residues. V shed 2 bases and J shed 5 bases, with 10 bases lying between them. CDR1 is GTSNPN, CDR2 SVGIG, per germline (reference sequence). This CDR3 reads CAWSMRDDQPQHF. The CDR3 DNA is TGTGCCTGGAGTATGAGGGACGATCAGCCCCAGCATTTT.

The genes are TRBV6-1 and TRBJ1-5; 7 bases fit TRBD1. Unmatched junction bases numbered 8, after V lost 4 bases and J lost 2 bases. This CDR3 has 16 amino acids. CDR1 and CDR2 from the germline V gene are MNHNS and SASEGT. CDR3 coding DNA: TGTGCCAGCAGTGCGGTGACAGGGCGCGGCAATCAGCCCCAGCATTTT. Encoded protein: CASSAVTGRGNQPQHF.

The chain combines TRBV27 with TRBJ2-3; 9 positions agree with TRBD1. In germline, CDR1 is MNHEY, CDR2 SMNVEV (reference sequence). With 4 bases clipped from V and 4 bases from J, the junction kept 9 bases outside the gene matches. The CDR3 loop spans 16 amino acids. The chain's CDR3 is CASSSRSRDRADTQYF. The DNA of the CDR3 is TGTGCCAGCAGTTCCCGAAGCCGGGACAGGGCAGATACGCAGTATTTT.

V gene TRBV5-1 combines with J gene TRBJ2-2; 7 nucleotides line up with TRBD2. V was pared by 4 bases and J by 6 bases, with 9 bases of the junction left unmatched. The CDR3 sequence is 15 residues long. Looked up from germline, CDR1 is SGHRS and CDR2 is YFSETQ. CDR3 nucleotide sequence: TGCGCCAGCAGCGCCGAGCGGGGCTGGGCCGGGGAGCTGTTTTTT. Its translation is CASSAERGWAGELFF.

V usage is TRBV10-3 and J usage is TRBJ2-7; no clear D. Germline CDR1 and CDR2: ENHRY and SYGVKD. Deletions cut 11 bases from V and 0 bases from J, with 11 bases between. The CDR3 is 12 amino acids. The CDR3: CASTASSYEQYF. The CDR3 DNA reads TGTGCCTCCACTGCGAGCTCCTACGAGCAGTACTTC.

This chain uses TRBV7-9 with TRBJ1-4; D perhaps matches TRBD1 (6 bases). V lost 6 bases, J lost 8 bases, and 25 bases lay in between. The CDR3 consists of 17 residues. Germline V gene data show CDR1 as SEHNR and CDR2 as FQNEAQ (reference sequence). DNA for the CDR3: TGTGCCAGCAGTCCCCGAAGTCTTAGGGACATCGGCGAAAAACTGTTTTTT. It is translated as CASSPRSLRDIGEKLFF.

The rearrangement links TRBV9 to TRBJ2-7; no clear D gene. CDR3 length: 15 amino acids. Trimming removed 1 base at V and 0 bases at J, with 11 bases between. Germline V gene sequence: CDR1 SGDLS, CDR2 YYNGEE. CDR3 region: CASSVSGTSSYEQYF. The CDR3, as DNA: TGTGCCAGCAGCGTAAGTGGTACAAGCTCCTACGAGCAGTACTTC.

This sequence joins TRBV27 and TRBJ2-5; D uncertain. Trimming removed 8 bases from V and 2 bases from J, with 15 bases in between. CDR1 and CDR2 from the germline V gene are MNHEY and SMNVEV (reference sequence). This CDR3 contains 14 residues. For the CDR3, the DNA is TGTGCCAGCCGTTCCCGAGACACTCAAGAGACCCAGTACTTC. Translation: CASRSRDTQETQYF.

CDR3 sequence (DNA): TGTGCCAGCATGGAGATGGGGTCTGGGGAAAAACTGTTTTTT. Translation gives CASMEMGSGEKLFF. V usage is TRBV27 and J usage is TRBJ1-4; the D is unclear. The CDR3 has 14 residues. Germline V lookup: CDR1 MNHEY, CDR2 SMNVEV (reference sequence). V was clipped by 7 bases and J by 8 bases, with 17 bases between them.